Following are 11 T cell receptor beta chains from one sample sequenced in a study of type 1 regulatory T cells. Each CDR3 protein is one row after TCRdb ran MiXCR on the reads. The repertoire holds just under 65,000 distinct CDR3 sequences, with around 49% as singletons. Their antigens remain unidentified. The specimen was cultured non-Tr1 T cells, either the whole culture or a sorted T cell fraction (not recorded which). All receptors come from a human donor in good health.

As concerns this clonotype: The junction shows a germline mismatch at one end, possibly a read error. This chain links TRBV6-1 with TRBJ2-2, with 7 bases matching TRBD2. The CDR3 spans 16 residues. Germline loops: CDR1 MNHNS, CDR2 SASEGT. The CDR3 region is CASSAVSGVNTGEPFF. DNA for the CDR3: TGTGCCAGCAGCGCCGTGAGCGGGGTGAACACCGGGGAGCCGTTTTTT.

This clonotype appeared a few times. The chain joins TRBV7-9 to TRBJ2-1; D possibly corresponds to TRBD2 (5 bases). The germline V gene has CDR1 SEHNR and CDR2 FQNEAQ (reference sequence). V lost 7 bases and J 7 bases, leaving 17 bases between the germline ends. This CDR3 region has 14 residues. As DNA, the CDR3 is TGTGCCAGCATTGAGTTGGGTAGCGTGAATGAGCAGTTCTTC. It is translated as CASIELGSVNEQFF. The full variable domain, its missing parts supplied by reference TRBV7-9 and TRBJ2-1, is DTGVSQNPRHKITKRGQNVTFRCDPISEHNRLYWYRQTLGQGPEFLTYFQNEAQLEKSRLLSDRFSAERPKGSFSTLEIQRTEQGDSAMYLCASIELGSVNEQFFGPGTRLTVL.

The genes are TRBV3-1 and TRBJ2-3; 10 positions match TRBD2. Germline CDR1 and CDR2: LGHDT and YNNKEL (reference sequence). CDR3 size: 16 residues. Germline trimming cut 4 bases from V and 0 bases from J; bases unmatched to any gene: 4. CDR3 DNA: TGTGCCAGCAGCCGCCGGACTAGCGGTAGCACAGATACGCAGTATTTT. Protein sequence: CASSRRTSGSTDTQYF.

This clonotype has just one count. This sequence joins TRBV4-3 and TRBJ1-6, with a possible D match to TRBD1 (5 bases). Germline lookup yields CDR1 LGHNA and CDR2 YSLEER. V lost 1 base and J lost 10, with 11 bases in between. The CDR3 runs to 14 residues. For the CDR3, the DNA is TGCGCCAGCAGCCAAGCCCAGGGTTACTCACCCCTCCACTTT. Residues: CASSQAQGYSPLHF.

The J gene is TRBJ1-1, the V gene TRBV18; no firm D call. CDR3 length: 13 residues. Germline V gene sequence: CDR1 KGHSH, CDR2 LQKENI. Between the trimmed V and J ends, which lost 2 bases and 0 bases, there was a span of 4 bases. The DNA of the CDR3 is TGTGCCAGCTCACCAAACGTGAACACTGAAGCTTTCTTT. Protein sequence: CASSPNVNTEAFF.

The chain employs TRBV11-1 and TRBJ1-3; the D is unclear. In germline, CDR1 is SGHAT, CDR2 FQDESV (reference sequence). V dropped 8 bases and J dropped 0 bases, with 11 bases sitting between them. The CDR3 has 14 amino acids. CDR3 sequence reads: CASSTVISGNTIYF. CDR3 coding DNA: TGTGCCAGCTCGACCGTGATCTCTGGAAACACCATATATTTT.

The V gene is TRBV19, the J gene TRBJ2-5, with TRBD1 matching 8 bases. J gave up 4 bases and V 5 bases, and 6 bases lay outside the gene matches. CDR1 and CDR2 from the germline V gene are LNHDA and SQIVND (reference sequence). This CDR3 is 14 amino acids long. The CDR3 region has the DNA TGTGCCAGTAGTCCGACAGGGGCCACAGAGACCCAGTACTTC. Amino acid sequence: CASSPTGATETQYF. Drawing the rest from reference TRBV19 and TRBJ2-5, the complete variable domain is DGGITQSPKYLFRKEGQNVTLSCEQNLNHDAMYWYRQDPGQGLRLIYYSQIVNDFQKGDIAEGYSVSREKKESFPLTVTSAQKNPTAFYLCASSPTGATETQYFGPGTRLLVL.

The chain employs TRBV3-1 and TRBJ1-1; tentative D call: TRBD1 (5 bases). The V and J ends lost 2 bases and 1 base respectively, with 14 bases between them. The CDR3 length is 16 residues. The V gene's germline CDR1 is LGHDT and CDR2 YNNKEL (reference sequence). CDR3 region: CASSQQTGRGNTEAFF. CDR3 sequence (DNA): TGTGCCAGCAGCCAACAAACAGGCCGGGGGAACACTGAAGCTTTCTTT.

On this clonotype itself: This CDR3 fails to terminate in the conserved phenylalanine or tryptophan, so it likely reflects a read error. The chain is built from TRBV7-2 and TRBJ2-6; no firm D call. The CDR3 is 16 amino acids. CDR1 is SGHTA and CDR2 is FQGNSA in the germline V gene. Trimming shortened V by 1 base and J by 0 bases, and 7 bases separated the two germline ends. CDR3 sequence: CASSLDRISGANVLTS. The CDR3 nucleotides read TGTGCCAGCAGCTTAGATCGGATCTCTGGGGCCAACGTCCTGACTTCC.

This clonotype showed up just a few times. V gene TRBV7-9 combines with J gene TRBJ2-7, with D hard to call. Germline CDR1 is SEHNR and CDR2 is FQNEAQ (reference sequence). Trimming removed 1 base from V and 0 bases from J, with 10 bases in between. CDR3 length: 15 amino acids. DNA of the CDR3: TGTGCCAGCAGCTTAGGTGAAGGGATCTCCTACGAGCAGTACTTC. This gives the protein CASSLGEGISYEQYF.

The table lists this clonotype with a few counts. The chain carries TRBV20-1 and TRBJ2-3, with TRBD2 as a possible D gene (5 bases). The CDR3 covers 14 residues. Germline V CDR1 and CDR2: DFQATT, SNEGSKA (reference sequence). V gave up 5 bases and J gave up 2 bases, with 14 bases separating them. CDR3 nucleotide sequence: TGCAGTGCTTGGACCCAGACTACCACAGATACGCAGTATTTT. Residues: CSAWTQTTTDTQYF.